This passage covers 8 T cell receptor beta chains from one sample sequenced in a study of T cell responses to AZD1222 COVID-19 vaccine. The data were produced by immunoSEQ multiplex PCR, yet TCRdb's version contains in-frame clones alone and is incomplete. The table has 190,000 or so clones, approximately 93% seen once. The sequencing used peripheral blood, collected 28 days after the second AZD1222 dose. These TCRs come from an adult who received the AZD1222 COVID-19 vaccine.

The table lists this clone with a count of one. V usage is TRBV7-9 and J usage is TRBJ2-3; D possibly corresponds to TRBD1 (6 bases). V lost 1 base and J lost 2, with 16 bases in between. There are 17 residues in the CDR3. The V gene's germline CDR1 is SEHNR and CDR2 FQNEAQ (reference sequence). This CDR3 reads CASSLGYRQGLTDTQYF. The CDR3 region has the DNA TGTGCCAGCAGCTTAGGCTACCGGCAGGGGCTCACAGATACGCAGTATTTT.

This clone was found once. CDR3 sequence: CASSSERRGTNEKLFF. The CDR3 nucleotides read TGTGCCAGCAGCTCGGAACGCAGGGGAACTAATGAAAAACTGTTTTTT. This sequence joins TRBV7-2 and TRBJ1-4; D might be TRBD1 (6 bases). The length of the CDR3 is 16 residues. Germline loops: CDR1 SGHTA, CDR2 FQGNSA. The germline V and J ends were trimmed by 4 bases and 1 base, with 13 bases remaining between them. The full variable domain, its missing parts supplied by reference TRBV7-2 and TRBJ1-4, is GAGVSQSPSNKVTEKGKDVELRCDPISGHTALYWYRQSLGQGLEFLIYFQGNSAPDKSGLPSDRFSAERTGGSVSTLTIQRTQQEDSAVYLCASSSERRGTNEKLFFGSGTQLSVL.

This clone has just a few counts. The rearrangement uses TRBV11-2 and TRBJ1-5; TRBD1 is a possible D gene (5 bases). Between the trimmed V and J ends, which lost 5 bases and 7 bases, there was a span of 18 bases. CDR3 length: 15 amino acids. CDR1 and CDR2 (germline): SGHAT, FQNNGV. CDR3 DNA sequence: TGTGCCAGCAGCCCAGCCCTGACAGAAAGGCAGCCCCAGCATTTT. Translating gives CASSPALTERQPQHF.

The V and J genes are TRBV19 and TRBJ1-5, with TRBD1 matching over 8 bases. V lost 5 bases, J lost 1 base, and 13 bases stayed unmatched. In germline, CDR1 is LNHDA, CDR2 SQIVND (reference sequence). The CDR3 is 18 amino acids. CDR3 region: CASSPHDRGRVSNQPQHF. CDR3 nucleotides: TGTGCCAGTAGTCCTCACGACAGGGGACGAGTGAGCAATCAGCCCCAGCATTTT.

V and J are TRBV18 and TRBJ1-3; perhaps TRBD1 as D (6 bases). This CDR3 region has 14 residues. Trimming removed 4 bases from V and 4 bases from J, with 11 bases in between. Germline CDR1 is KGHSH and CDR2 is LQKENI. The CDR3 bases are TGTGCCAGCTCACTTGGAACAGGGGGAAACACCATATATTTT. Amino acids: CASSLGTGGNTIYF.

The rearrangement uses TRBV2 and TRBJ1-5; tentative D call: TRBD1 (6 bases). CDR3 size: 14 residues. Germline CDR1 reads SNHLY; CDR2 reads FYNNEI. V was pared by 6 bases and J by 0 bases, with 9 bases between. For the CDR3, the DNA is TGTGCCAGCAGGGACAGCATTAGCAATCAGCCCCAGCATTTT. As protein: CASRDSISNQPQHF.

The chain joins TRBV3-1 (or the pseudogene TRBV3-2) to TRBJ2-2, with D unclear. V gave up 4 bases and J gave up 6 bases, with 3 bases separating them. In germline, CDR1 is LGHDT, CDR2 YNNKEL (reference sequence). The CDR3 length is 11 residues. The CDR3 reads CASSLSGELFF. In DNA form, the CDR3 reads TGTGCCAGCAGCCTCTCCGGGGAGCTGTTTTTT.

The rearrangement links TRBV28 to TRBJ2-3; 11 bases map to TRBD2. Germline V CDR1 and CDR2: MDHEN, SYDVKM. The CDR3 is 13 residues long. The J segment lost 6 bases and the V segment lost 11 bases, leaving 7 bases of the junction unmatched. In nucleotides, the CDR3 is TGTGCCGGTAGCGGGGGGGCCGTGGATACGCAGTATTTT. Encoded protein: CAGSGGAVDTQYF.